The entry below gives a single T cell receptor beta chain sequence along with its context. Its antigen is not identified. This record belongs to a study of CD8+ T cells in alopecia areata. Points from the study as a whole: It was observed that many expanded lesional clones persisted in scalp and blood during tofacitinib. Significant decreases in scalp clonality and expanded CD8+ clones followed tofacitinib treatment.

RNA was extracted and reverse transcribed into cDNA as the sequencing template. Sequenced by immunoSEQ multiplex PCR; TCRdb stores in-frame clones only, minus some. Of some 180,000 clones in the sample, about 55% were seen once. The CDR3 is 14 amino acids. Germline assignment: CDR1 GTSNPN and CDR2 SVGIG (reference sequence). Trimming took 4 bases from V and 3 from J, leaving 15 bases between them. This sample's treatment: oral pan-JAK inhibitor, 5-10 mg twice daily. Peripheral blood and lesional scalp punch biopsies were taken from alopecia areata patients. The TCR sequence derives from a human donor with alopecia areata. The chain combines TRBV30 with TRBJ1-2; D possibly corresponds to TRBD1 (6 bases). This specimen consisted of CD8+ T cells sorted from blood, obtained at week 24, from a patient treated with tofacitinib. Here the CDR3 DNA reads TGTGCCTGGACCAGGGGATTGGGGGACTATGGCTACACCTTC. Its protein product is CAWTRGLGDYGYTF.